Listed below are T cell receptor beta chains from one sample, sequenced in a study of radiotherapy plus CTLA-4 blockade in lung cancer. The table came from immunoSEQ multiplex PCR; TCRdb's copy has only in-frame clones and leaves some out. Of approximately 83,000 clones in the sample, over 70% are singletons; the top ten hold less than 4%. The starting material was peripheral blood, obtained from a patient treated with radiotherapy plus ipilimumab. These receptors all stem from a human donor with non-small cell lung cancer who had a partial response to radiotherapy plus ipilimumab. Some clones in this sample may be carry-over from other donors' samples. CDR3s include the opening cysteine and the closing phenylalanine or tryptophan. D genes are given only for firm matches. Clone size is shown for a subset of rows, as once, few, many or a class of expanded clone.

D gene	clone size	CDR3 length	J gene	V gene	CDR3 DNA	CDR3 protein
TRBD2	once	19	TRBJ2-1	TRBV7-2	TGTGCCAGCAGCTTATGGGGCGGTGCGGGGGTGACTTTGAACAATGAGCAGTTCTTC	CASSLWGGAGVTLNNEQFF
TRBD1	-	14	TRBJ2-3	TRBV10-1	TGCGCCAGCAGCCCAGGGGGAAGACCAGATACGCAGTATTTT	CASSPGGRPDTQYF
-	-	14	TRBJ2-4	TRBV19	TGTGCCAGTTCGGCGAGCGTAGCCAAAAACATTCAGTACTTC	CASSASVAKNIQYF
-	once	13	TRBJ1-5	TRBV28	TGTGCCAGCAGTTTATTAATCAGGCCCGCTAAGCATTTT	CASSLLIRPAKHF
-	-	15	TRBJ1-6	TRBV30	TGTGCCTGGAGTTCACAGGGATTTGGGAATTCACCCCTCCACTTT	CAWSSQGFGNSPLHF
-	-	14	TRBJ2-7	TRBV6-5	TGTGCCAGCAGTTACTCGCAGGGGAGCTACGAGCAGTACTTC	CASSYSQGSYEQYF
-	-	15	TRBJ2-7	TRBV21-1	TGTGCCAGCATCAAATACCGGGACAGGGGGTTCGAGCAGTACTTC	CASIKYRDRGFEQYF
-	-	13	TRBJ2-5	TRBV10-2	TGCGCCAGTTGGACTGTCCCGGGAGAGACCCAGTACTTC	CASWTVPGETQYF
TRBD2	few	16	TRBJ2-1	TRBV5-4	TGTGCCAGCAGCTTGGGGGGACTAGCGGGAGGTAATGAGCAGTTCTTC	CASSLGGLAGGNEQFF
TRBD1	-	15	TRBJ1-1	TRBV6-1	TGTGCCAGCAGGGTTGACAGGGGGCCTGTCACTGAAGCTTTCTTT	CASRVDRGPVTEAFF
TRBD1	-	15	TRBJ2-1	TRBV7-7	TGTGCCAGCAGCACCGGGACAGGGAACTCCAATGAGCAGTTCTTC	CASSTGTGNSNEQFF
-	-	13	TRBJ2-7	TRBV11-3	TGTGCCAGCAGCTTAGACAGATTATACGAGCAGTACTTC	CASSLDRLYEQYF
-	few	14	TRBJ2-1	TRBV25-1	TGTGCCACCAGGTACTTGGGCTCCAACAATGAGCAGTTCTTC	CATRYLGSNNEQFF
TRBD1	-	14	TRBJ1-3	TRBV7-2	TGTGCCAGCAGCCTACAGGGGGCTGGAAACACCATATATTTT	CASSLQGAGNTIYF
-	-	16	TRBJ2-2	TRBV6-6	TGTGCCAGCACCAAGGATCAGGGTTCCAACACCGGGGAGCTGTTTTTT	CASTKDQGSNTGELFF